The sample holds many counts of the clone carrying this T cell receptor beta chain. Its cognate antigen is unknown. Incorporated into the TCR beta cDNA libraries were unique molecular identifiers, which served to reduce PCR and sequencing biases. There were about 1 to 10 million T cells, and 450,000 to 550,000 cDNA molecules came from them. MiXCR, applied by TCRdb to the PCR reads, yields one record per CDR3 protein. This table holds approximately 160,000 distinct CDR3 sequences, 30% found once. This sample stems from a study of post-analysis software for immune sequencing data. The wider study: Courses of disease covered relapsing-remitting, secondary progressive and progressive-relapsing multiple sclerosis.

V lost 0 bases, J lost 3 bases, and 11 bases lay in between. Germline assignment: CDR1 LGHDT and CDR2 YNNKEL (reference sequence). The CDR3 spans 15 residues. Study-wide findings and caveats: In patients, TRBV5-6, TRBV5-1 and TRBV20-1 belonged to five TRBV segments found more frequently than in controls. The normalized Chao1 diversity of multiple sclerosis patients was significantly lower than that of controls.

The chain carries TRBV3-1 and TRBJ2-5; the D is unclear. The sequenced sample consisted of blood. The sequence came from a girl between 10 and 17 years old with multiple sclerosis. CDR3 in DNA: TGTGCCAGCAGCCAAGAGGTCAGAATAGAAGAGACCCAGTACTTC. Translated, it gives CASSQEVRIEETQYF.